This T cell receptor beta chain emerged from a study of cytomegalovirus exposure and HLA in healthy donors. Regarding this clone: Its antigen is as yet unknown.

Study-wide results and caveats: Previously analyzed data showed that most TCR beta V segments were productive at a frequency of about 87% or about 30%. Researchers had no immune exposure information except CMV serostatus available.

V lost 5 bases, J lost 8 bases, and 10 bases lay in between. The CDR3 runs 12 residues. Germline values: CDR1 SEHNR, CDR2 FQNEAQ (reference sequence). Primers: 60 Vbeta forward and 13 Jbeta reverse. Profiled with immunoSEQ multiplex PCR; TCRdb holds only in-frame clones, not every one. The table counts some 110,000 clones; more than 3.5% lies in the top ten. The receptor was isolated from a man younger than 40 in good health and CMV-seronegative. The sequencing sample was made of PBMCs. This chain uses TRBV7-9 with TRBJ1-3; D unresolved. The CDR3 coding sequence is TGTGCCAGCAGCCCGTCGGGATACACCATATATTTT. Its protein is CASSPSGYTIYF.